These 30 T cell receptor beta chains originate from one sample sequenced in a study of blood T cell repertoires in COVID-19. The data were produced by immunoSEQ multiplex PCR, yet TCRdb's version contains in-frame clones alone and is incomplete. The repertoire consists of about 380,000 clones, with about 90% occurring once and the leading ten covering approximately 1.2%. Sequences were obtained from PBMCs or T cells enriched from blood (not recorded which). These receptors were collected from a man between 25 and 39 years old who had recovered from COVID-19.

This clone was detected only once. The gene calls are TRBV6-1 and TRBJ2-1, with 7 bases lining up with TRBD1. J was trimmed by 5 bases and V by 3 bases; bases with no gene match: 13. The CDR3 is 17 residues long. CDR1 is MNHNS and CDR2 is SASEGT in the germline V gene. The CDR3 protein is CASSDDSGQILNNEQFF. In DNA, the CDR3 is TGTGCCAGCAGTGACGACTCGGGACAGATTTTAAACAATGAGCAGTTCTTC.

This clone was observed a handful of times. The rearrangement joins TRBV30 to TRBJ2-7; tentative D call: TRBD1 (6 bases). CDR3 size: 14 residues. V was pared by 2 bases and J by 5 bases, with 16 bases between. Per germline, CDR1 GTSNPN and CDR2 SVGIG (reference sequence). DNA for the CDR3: TGTGCCTGGAGTCCGGGACACCGCTACGACGAGCAGTACTTC. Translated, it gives CAWSPGHRYDEQYF.

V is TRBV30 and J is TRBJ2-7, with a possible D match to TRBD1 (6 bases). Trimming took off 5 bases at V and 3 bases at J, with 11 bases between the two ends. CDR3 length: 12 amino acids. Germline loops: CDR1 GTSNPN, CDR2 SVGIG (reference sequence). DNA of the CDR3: TGTGCCTGGGCTCAGGGGAACTACGAGCAGTACTTC. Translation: CAWAQGNYEQYF.

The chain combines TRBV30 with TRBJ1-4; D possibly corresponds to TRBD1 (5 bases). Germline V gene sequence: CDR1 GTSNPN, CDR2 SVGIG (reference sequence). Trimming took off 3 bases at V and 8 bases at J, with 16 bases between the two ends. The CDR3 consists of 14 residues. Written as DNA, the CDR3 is TGTGCCTGGAGACGTTCAGGGCGACGGGAAAAACTGTTTTTT. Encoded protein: CAWRRSGRREKLFF.

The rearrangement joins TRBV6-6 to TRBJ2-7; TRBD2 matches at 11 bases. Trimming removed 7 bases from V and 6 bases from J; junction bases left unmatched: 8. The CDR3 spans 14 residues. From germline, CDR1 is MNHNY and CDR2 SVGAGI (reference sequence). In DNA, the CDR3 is TGTGCCAGCACCGATAGCGGGGGGGCTCGCGAGCAGTACTTC. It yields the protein CASTDSGGAREQYF.

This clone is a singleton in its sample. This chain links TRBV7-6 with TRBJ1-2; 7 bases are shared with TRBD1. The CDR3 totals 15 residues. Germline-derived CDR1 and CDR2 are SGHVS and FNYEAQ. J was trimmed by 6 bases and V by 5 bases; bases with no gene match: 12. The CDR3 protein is CASSPVVGGPDGYTF. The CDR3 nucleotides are TGTGCCAGCAGCCCCGTGGTAGGGGGCCCAGATGGCTACACCTTC.

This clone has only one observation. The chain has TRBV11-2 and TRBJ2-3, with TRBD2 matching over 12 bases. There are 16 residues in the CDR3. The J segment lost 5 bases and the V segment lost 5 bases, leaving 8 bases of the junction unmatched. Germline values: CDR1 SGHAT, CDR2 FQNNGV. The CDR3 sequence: CASSRRTSGVGDTQYF. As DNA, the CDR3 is TGTGCCAGCAGCCGTAGGACTAGCGGGGTAGGAGATACGCAGTATTTT.

The CDR3 nucleotides are TGTGCCAGTAGCAATCTTCCTACCGTCAATCAGCCCCAGCATTTT. Translating gives CASSNLPTVNQPQHF. The chain combines TRBV19 with TRBJ1-5; D is unclear. Germline CDR1 and CDR2: LNHDA and SQIVND (reference sequence). With 6 bases removed from V and 3 bases from J, the gap between germline ends came to 15 bases. CDR3 length: 15 residues.

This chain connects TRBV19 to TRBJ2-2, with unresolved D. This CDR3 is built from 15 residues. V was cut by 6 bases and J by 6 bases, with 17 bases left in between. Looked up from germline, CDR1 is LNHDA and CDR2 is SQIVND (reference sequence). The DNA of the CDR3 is TGTGCCAGTAGGGCCGGTGCGGTCCGGGCCGGGGAGCTGTTTTTT. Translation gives CASRAGAVRAGELFF.

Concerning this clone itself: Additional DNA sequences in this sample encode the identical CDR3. CDR3 coding DNA: TGCGCCAGCAGCCCCGGGACAGGGAACACTGAAGCTTTCTTT. Its protein is CASSPGTGNTEAFF. This chain links TRBV5-1 with TRBJ1-1; 8 bases match TRBD1. Trimming took 4 bases from V and 1 from J; bases not matched to a gene: 3. CDR3 length equals 14 residues. In germline, CDR1 is SGHRS, CDR2 YFSETQ.

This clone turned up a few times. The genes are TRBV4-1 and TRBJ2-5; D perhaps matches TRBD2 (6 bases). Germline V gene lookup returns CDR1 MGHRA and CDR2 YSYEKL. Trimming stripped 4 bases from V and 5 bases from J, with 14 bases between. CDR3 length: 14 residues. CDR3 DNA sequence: TGCGCCAGCAGCCCCTCCGGGACTGCGGAGACCCAGTACTTC. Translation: CASSPSGTAETQYF.

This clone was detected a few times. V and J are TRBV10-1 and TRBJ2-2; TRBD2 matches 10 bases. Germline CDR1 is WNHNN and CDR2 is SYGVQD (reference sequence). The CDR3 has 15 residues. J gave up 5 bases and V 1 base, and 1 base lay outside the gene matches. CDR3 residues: CASSELTSGTGELFF. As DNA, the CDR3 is TGCGCCAGCAGTGAGTTGACTAGCGGGACCGGGGAGCTGTTTTTT.

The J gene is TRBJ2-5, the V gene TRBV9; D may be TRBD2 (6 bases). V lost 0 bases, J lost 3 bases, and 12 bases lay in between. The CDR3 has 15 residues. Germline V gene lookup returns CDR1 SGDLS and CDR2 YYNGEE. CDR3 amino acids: CASSVGVAEKETQYF. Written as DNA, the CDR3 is TGTGCCAGCAGCGTAGGAGTAGCGGAAAAAGAGACCCAGTACTTC.

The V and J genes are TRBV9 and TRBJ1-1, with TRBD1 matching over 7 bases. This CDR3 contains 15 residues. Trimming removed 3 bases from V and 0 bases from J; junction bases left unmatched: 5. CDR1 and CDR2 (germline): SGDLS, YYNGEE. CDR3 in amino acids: CASSAKQGLNTEAFF. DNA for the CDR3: TGTGCCAGCAGCGCAAAACAGGGGCTGAACACTGAAGCTTTCTTT.

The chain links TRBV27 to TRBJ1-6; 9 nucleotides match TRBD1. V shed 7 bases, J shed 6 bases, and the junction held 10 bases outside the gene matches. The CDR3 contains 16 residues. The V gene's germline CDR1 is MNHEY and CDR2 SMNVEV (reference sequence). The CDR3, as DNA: TGTGCCAGCACCCTTCACACAGGGGGCCCTAATTCACCCCTCCACTTT. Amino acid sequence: CASTLHTGGPNSPLHF.

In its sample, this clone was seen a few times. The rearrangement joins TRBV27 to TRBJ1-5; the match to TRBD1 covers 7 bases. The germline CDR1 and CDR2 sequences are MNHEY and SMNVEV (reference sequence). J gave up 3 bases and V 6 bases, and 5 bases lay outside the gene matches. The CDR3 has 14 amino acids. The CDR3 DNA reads TGTGCCAGCAGCCTGACAGGGTACAATCAGCCCCAGCATTTT. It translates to CASSLTGYNQPQHF.

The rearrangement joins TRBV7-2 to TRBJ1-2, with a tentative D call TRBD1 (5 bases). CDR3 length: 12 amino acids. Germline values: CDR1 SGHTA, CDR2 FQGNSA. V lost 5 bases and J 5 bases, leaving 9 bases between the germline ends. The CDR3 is CASSLRQYGYTF. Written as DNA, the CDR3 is TGTGCCAGCAGCCTTAGACAGTATGGCTACACCTTC.

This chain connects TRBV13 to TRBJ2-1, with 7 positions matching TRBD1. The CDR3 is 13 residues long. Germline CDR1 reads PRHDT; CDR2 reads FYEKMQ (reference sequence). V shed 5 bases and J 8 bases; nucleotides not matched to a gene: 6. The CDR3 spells CASSLTGSHEQFF. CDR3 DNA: TGTGCCAGCAGCCTGACAGGGTCCCATGAGCAGTTCTTC.

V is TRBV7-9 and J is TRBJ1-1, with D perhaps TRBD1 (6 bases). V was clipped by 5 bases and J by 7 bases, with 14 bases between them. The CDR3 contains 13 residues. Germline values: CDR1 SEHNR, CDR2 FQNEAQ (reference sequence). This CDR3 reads CASSARGQFEAFF. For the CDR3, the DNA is TGTGCCAGCAGCGCACGAGGACAGTTTGAAGCTTTCTTT.

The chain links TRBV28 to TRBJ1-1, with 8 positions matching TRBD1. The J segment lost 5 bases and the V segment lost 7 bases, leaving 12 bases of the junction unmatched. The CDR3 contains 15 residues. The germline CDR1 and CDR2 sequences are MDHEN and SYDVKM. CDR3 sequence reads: CASTSRTGSGTEAFF. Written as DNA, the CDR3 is TGTGCCAGCACCAGTAGGACAGGGTCTGGGACTGAAGCTTTCTTT.

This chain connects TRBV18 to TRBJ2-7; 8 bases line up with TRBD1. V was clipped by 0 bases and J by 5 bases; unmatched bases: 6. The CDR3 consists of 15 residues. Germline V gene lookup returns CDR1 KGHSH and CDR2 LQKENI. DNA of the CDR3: TGTGCCAGCTCACCACCGGAGACAGGGGTTAACGAGCAGTACTTC. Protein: CASSPPETGVNEQYF.

In nucleotides, the CDR3 is TGTGCCAGCAGTTATGCCGGGACAGGGGCGACTGAAGCTTTCTTT. It yields the protein CASSYAGTGATEAFF. The V and J genes are TRBV7-2 and TRBJ1-1; 10 nucleotides match TRBD1. The germline CDR1 and CDR2 sequences are SGHTA and FQGNSA. V lost 6 bases to trimming and J lost 5 bases; unmatched junction nucleotides: 9. This CDR3 has 15 residues.

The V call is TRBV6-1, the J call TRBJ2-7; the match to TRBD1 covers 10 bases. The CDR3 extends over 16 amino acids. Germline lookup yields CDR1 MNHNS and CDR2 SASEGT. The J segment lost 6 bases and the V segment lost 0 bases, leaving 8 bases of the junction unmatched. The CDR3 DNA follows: TGTGCCAGCAGTGAAGCATACAGGACAGGGGGTGGCGAGCAGTACTTC. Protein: CASSEAYRTGGGEQYF.

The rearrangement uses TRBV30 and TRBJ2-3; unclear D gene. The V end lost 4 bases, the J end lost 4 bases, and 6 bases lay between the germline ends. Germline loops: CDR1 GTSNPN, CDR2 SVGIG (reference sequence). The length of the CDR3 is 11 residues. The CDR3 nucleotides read TGTGCCTGGACTAGGTCAGATACGCAGTATTTT. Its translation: CAWTRSDTQYF.

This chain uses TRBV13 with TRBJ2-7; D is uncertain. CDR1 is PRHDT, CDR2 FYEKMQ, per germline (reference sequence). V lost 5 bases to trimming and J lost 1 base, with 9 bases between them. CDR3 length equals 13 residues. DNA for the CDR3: TGTGCCAGCAGCACACGGAGATCCTACGAGCAGTACTTC. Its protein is CASSTRRSYEQYF.

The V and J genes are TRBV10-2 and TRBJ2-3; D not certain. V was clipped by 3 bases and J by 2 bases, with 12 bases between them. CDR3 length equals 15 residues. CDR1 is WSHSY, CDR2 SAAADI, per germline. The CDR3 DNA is TGCGCCAGCAGTGAACTGGCGGCGTACACAGATACGCAGTATTTT. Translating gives CASSELAAYTDTQYF.

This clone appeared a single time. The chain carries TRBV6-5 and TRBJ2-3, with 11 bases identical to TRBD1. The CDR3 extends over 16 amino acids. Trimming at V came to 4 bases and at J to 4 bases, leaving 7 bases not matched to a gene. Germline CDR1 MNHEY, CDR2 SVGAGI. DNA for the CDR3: TGTGCCAGCAGTTTCACCGGGACAGGGGGGGCAGATACGCAGTATTTT. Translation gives CASSFTGTGGADTQYF.

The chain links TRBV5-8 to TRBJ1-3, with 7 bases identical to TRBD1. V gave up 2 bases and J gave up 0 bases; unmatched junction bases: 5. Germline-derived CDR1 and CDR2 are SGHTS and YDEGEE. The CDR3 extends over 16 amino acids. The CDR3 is CASSFWGQTSGNTIYF. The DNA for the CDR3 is TGTGCCAGCAGCTTTTGGGGACAGACCTCTGGAAACACCATATATTTT.

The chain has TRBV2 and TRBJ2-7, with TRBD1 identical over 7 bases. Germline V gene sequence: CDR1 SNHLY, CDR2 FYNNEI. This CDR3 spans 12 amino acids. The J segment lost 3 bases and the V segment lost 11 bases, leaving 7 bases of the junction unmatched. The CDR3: CAGRDSVYEQYF. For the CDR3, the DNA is TGTGCCGGAAGGGACAGCGTCTACGAGCAGTACTTC.

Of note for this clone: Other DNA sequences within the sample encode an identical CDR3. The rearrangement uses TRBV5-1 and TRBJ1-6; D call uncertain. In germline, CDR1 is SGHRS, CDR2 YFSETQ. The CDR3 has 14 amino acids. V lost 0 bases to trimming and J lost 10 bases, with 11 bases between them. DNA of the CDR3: TGCGCCAGCAGCTTGGGGCAAGACAACTCACCCCTCCACTTT. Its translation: CASSLGQDNSPLHF.